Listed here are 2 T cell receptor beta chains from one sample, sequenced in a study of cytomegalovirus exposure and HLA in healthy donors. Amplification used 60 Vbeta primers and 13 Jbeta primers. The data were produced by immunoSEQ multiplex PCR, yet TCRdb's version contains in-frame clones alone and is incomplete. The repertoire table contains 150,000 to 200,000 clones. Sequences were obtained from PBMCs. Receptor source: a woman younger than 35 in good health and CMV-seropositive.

Written as DNA, the CDR3 is TGTGCCAGCAGCTTGGACCTGGGAGGGAATGAGCAGTTCTTC. Its translation: CASSLDLGGNEQFF. J is TRBJ2-1 and V is TRBV5-4; 7 bases fit TRBD2. V lost 0 bases and J lost 7; bases outside the gene matches: 4. The CDR3 sequence is 14 residues long. Germline CDR1 reads SGHNT; CDR2 reads YYREEE (reference sequence).

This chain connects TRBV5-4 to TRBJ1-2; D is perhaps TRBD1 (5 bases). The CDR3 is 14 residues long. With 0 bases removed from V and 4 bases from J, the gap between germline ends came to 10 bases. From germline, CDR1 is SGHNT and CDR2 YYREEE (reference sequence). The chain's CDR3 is CASSLGGEVYGYTF. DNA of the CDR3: TGTGCCAGCAGCTTGGGGGGGGAAGTCTATGGCTACACCTTC.